Below, 20 T cell receptor beta chains from the same sample are listed, as sequenced in a study of human T cells and chemical hapten exposure (dated by TCRdb to the early 2020s). The library was produced with RACE. Sequencing relied on a NextSeq 500. TCRdb reanalyzed the raw reads on its own, using fastp at Q25 for trimming and MiXCR for clone calling, and kept in-frame beta chains. CDR3 protein sequences are deduplicated, and each keeps its most common genes and DNA. This sample has over 55,000 distinct CDR3 sequences in its table, and approximately 10% of those were observed once. Of the sample, roughly 1.5% is held by the ten largest clones. What the time point label conveys for this sample: patch test 3, about 24 weeks after DPC sensitization. The label giving this sample's treatment or condition can be read as: therapeutic diphenylcyclopropenone sensitization with weekly scalp DPC. The sample in question was whole blood, obtained in connection with sensitization to the hapten diphenylcyclopropenone (DPC). All receptors come from a woman in her forties or fifties with alopecia areata. Some clones in this sample may be carry-over from other donors' samples.

In its sample, this clonotype was seen a few times. The CDR3 DNA follows: TGTGCCATCAGTAGCGGGGGGCCGGTCAATGAGCAGTTCTTC. The encoded protein is CAISSGGPVNEQFF. The genes are TRBV10-3 and TRBJ2-1, with 9 bases lining up with TRBD2. Trimming at V came to 5 bases and at J to 6 bases, leaving 5 bases not matched to a gene. CDR1 is ENHRY and CDR2 is SYGVKD in the germline V gene. The CDR3 totals 14 residues.

At least ten counts were recorded for this clonotype. The genes are TRBV29-1 and TRBJ2-1, with TRBD2 identical over 11 bases. The V gene's germline CDR1 is SQVTM and CDR2 ANQGSEA. V gave up 7 bases and J gave up 4 bases; unmatched junction bases: 3. The CDR3 has 13 residues. The CDR3 here is CSGGLAVYNEQFF. CDR3 in DNA: TGCAGCGGGGGACTAGCGGTTTACAATGAGCAGTTCTTC.

This clonotype was recorded many times. This rearrangement joins TRBV2 to TRBJ1-1; D unresolved. The length of the CDR3 is 14 residues. V was trimmed by 7 bases and J by 1 base, leaving 13 bases between them. The V gene's germline CDR1 is SNHLY and CDR2 FYNNEI. The CDR3 protein is CASIAGLQNTEAFF. CDR3 nucleotides: TGTGCCAGCATTGCCGGGCTTCAGAACACTGAAGCTTTCTTT.

For the CDR3, the DNA is TGTGCCAGCAGCCAAAAGGGTGGCTACACCTTC. The encoded protein is CASSQKGGYTF. The chain employs TRBV3-1 and TRBJ1-2, with D hard to call. Per the germline V gene, CDR1 is LGHDT and CDR2 is YNNKEL (reference sequence). The CDR3 loop spans 11 amino acids. Trimming shortened V by 2 bases and J by 7 bases, and 5 bases separated the two germline ends.

The V gene is TRBV6-4, the J gene TRBJ1-2; the D gene is possibly TRBD1 (5 bases). V was pared by 2 bases and J by 5 bases, with 12 bases between. The CDR3 is made up of 14 amino acids. CDR1 MRHNA and CDR2 SNTAGT come from the germline V gene. CDR3 in DNA: TGTGCCAGCAGTGACGGCGGGGGAAATTATGGCTACACCTTC. This sequence encodes CASSDGGGNYGYTF.

This clonotype was counted many times. The chain uses TRBV7-9 and TRBJ1-1; the D is unclear. V gave up 3 bases and J gave up 2 bases, with 10 bases separating them. This CDR3 is 14 amino acids long. The germline V gene has CDR1 SEHNR and CDR2 FQNEAQ (reference sequence). This CDR3 is CASSLNSYNTEAFF. As DNA, the CDR3 is TGTGCCAGCAGCTTGAACTCCTACAACACTGAAGCTTTCTTT.

J is TRBJ2-5 and V is TRBV5-1; TRBD1 agrees at 7 bases. The CDR3 consists of 14 residues. Germline V CDR1 and CDR2: SGHRS, YFSETQ. The junction had 6 bases not matched to a gene; V was cut back by 1 base and J by 6 bases. The chain's CDR3 is CASSLPGGQKTQYF. The CDR3 nucleotides read TGCGCCAGCAGCTTGCCAGGGGGTCAAAAGACCCAGTACTTC.

V and J are TRBV28 and TRBJ1-1; D is undetermined. The germline gives CDR1 MDHEN, CDR2 SYDVKM. This CDR3 has 15 residues. V lost 4 bases and J lost 3, with 15 bases in between. The CDR3 DNA reads TGTGCCAGCAGTTACCCGGGCCCCAAGGACACTGAAGCTTTCTTT. This codes for CASSYPGPKDTEAFF.

The chain carries TRBV3-1 and TRBJ1-1, with TRBD1 matching over 10 bases. V shed 4 bases and J 4 bases; nucleotides not matched to a gene: 9. The CDR3 totals 16 residues. The germline V gene encodes CDR1 LGHDT and CDR2 YNNKEL (reference sequence). This CDR3 reads CASSRKGTGVPTEAFF. The CDR3 DNA is TGTGCCAGCAGCCGGAAGGGGACAGGGGTACCCACTGAAGCTTTCTTT.

The genes are TRBV14 and TRBJ1-2, with TRBD1 identical over 7 bases. V lost 5 bases, J lost 3 bases, and 6 bases stayed unmatched. Germline lookup yields CDR1 SGHDN and CDR2 FVKESK. The CDR3 has 14 amino acids. The CDR3 DNA is TGTGCCAGCAGCTTGCAGGGGGACTACTATGGCTACACCTTC. Amino acid sequence: CASSLQGDYYGYTF.

This clonotype was picked up many times. This chain connects TRBV3-1 to TRBJ2-1; 14 positions agree with TRBD2. The V gene end was trimmed by 4 bases and the J gene end by 5 bases; junction bases not matched to a gene: 16. The germline gives CDR1 LGHDT, CDR2 YNNKEL (reference sequence). The CDR3 is 20 amino acids. For the CDR3, the DNA is TGTGCCAGCAGCCGCCCCCGCTCCGGGACTAGCGGGAGACGGAACAATGAGCAGTTCTTC. Protein: CASSRPRSGTSGRRNNEQFF.

The rearrangement uses TRBV28 and TRBJ2-7; 12 bases fit TRBD2. Germline assignment: CDR1 MDHEN and CDR2 SYDVKM. The CDR3 is 15 residues long. V lost 5 bases and J lost 4; bases outside the gene matches: 6. The CDR3, as DNA: TGTGCCAGCAGTCTAGGGACTAGCGGGCCTTACGAGCAGTACTTC. Translation gives CASSLGTSGPYEQYF.

Of note for this clonotype: A much bigger clone sits one base away, suggesting this may be a read error. This chain connects TRBV5-1 to TRBJ2-4; D may match TRBD1 or TRBD2 (5 bases each). CDR1 is SGHRS and CDR2 is YFSETQ in the germline V gene. The CDR3 sequence is 15 residues long. CDR3 residues: CASSFTGTNQNIQCF. DNA of the CDR3: TGCGCCAGCAGCTTTACCGGGACCAACCAAAACATTCAGTGCTTC.

In the case of this clonotype: Since a much larger clone is just one base distant, this may be a read error. The rearrangement links TRBV3-1 to TRBJ2-7, with a tentative D call TRBD2 (5 bases). V was clipped by 3 bases and J by 2 bases, with 17 bases between them. The CDR3 totals 16 residues. CDR1 and CDR2 (germline): LGHDT, YNNKEL (reference sequence). CDR3: CASSHTSGGSAYEQYF. CDR3 bases: TGTGCCAGCAGCCATACCTCAGGCGGGTCGGCCTACGAGCAGTACTTC.

This clonotype has a count of ten or more. CDR3 in DNA: TGTGCCAGCAGCCAGACAGGTAACGTGCCCCAGCATTTT. This codes for CASSQTGNVPQHF. The chain uses TRBV7-9 and TRBJ1-5, with TRBD1 as a possible D gene (6 bases). The CDR3 has 13 amino acids. The germline V gene encodes CDR1 SEHNR and CDR2 FQNEAQ (reference sequence). V gave up 5 bases and J gave up 9 bases, with 14 bases separating them.

The V and J genes are TRBV7-6 and TRBJ2-7; 10 nucleotides align to TRBD1. Looked up from germline, CDR1 is SGHVS and CDR2 is FNYEAQ. The CDR3 has 17 residues. After removal of 5 bases from V and 7 bases from J, the junction contained 17 bases not matched to a gene. CDR3 bases: TGTGCCAGCAGCCCTCATCCCGGGACAGGGGCGTCTGGGGAGCAGTACTTC. Translated: CASSPHPGTGASGEQYF.

This clonotype was seen ten or more times. The rearrangement uses TRBV7-9 and TRBJ2-1; D possibly corresponds to TRBD2 (5 bases). CDR3 length equals 15 residues. V gave up 6 bases and J gave up 10 bases, with 22 bases separating them. Per germline, CDR1 SEHNR and CDR2 FQNEAQ (reference sequence). CDR3 region: CASRIGERMETEQFF. CDR3 sequence (DNA): TGTGCCAGCAGGATTGGGGAGCGTATGGAGACAGAGCAGTTCTTC.

The chain's CDR3 is CASSPGMDLGQPQHF. CDR3 bases: TGTGCCAGCTCTCCCGGCATGGATTTAGGGCAGCCCCAGCATTTT. The chain is built from TRBV18 and TRBJ1-5; D call uncertain. CDR1 is KGHSH, CDR2 LQKENI, per germline. The CDR3 contains 15 residues. V was pared by 6 bases and J by 7 bases, with 19 bases between. Drawing the rest from reference TRBV18 and TRBJ1-5, the complete variable domain is NAGVMQNPRHLVRRRGQEARLRCSPMKGHSHVYWYRQLPEEGLKFMVYLQKENIIDESGMPKERFSAEFPKEGPSILRIQQVVRGDSAAYFCASSPGMDLGQPQHFGDGTRLSIL.

This clonotype was seen ten or more times. The chain is built from TRBV4-1 and TRBJ1-4; D ambiguous. Deletions cut 1 base from V and 0 bases from J, with 12 bases between. This CDR3 region has 17 residues. Germline assignment: CDR1 MGHRA and CDR2 YSYEKL. CDR3: CASSQVLTISTNEKLFF. Written as DNA, the CDR3 is TGCGCCAGCAGCCAAGTTTTAACGATTTCAACTAATGAAAAACTGTTTTTT.

This clonotype occurred many times. V and J are TRBV7-8 and TRBJ2-7; 8 nucleotides match TRBD1. There are 16 residues in the CDR3. Germline assignment: CDR1 SGHVS and CDR2 FQNEAQ. Trimming took 1 base from V and 2 from J; bases not matched to a gene: 7. The CDR3 DNA reads as TGTGCCAGCAGCTTAGGTCCGGGACAGGAGCCCTACGAGCAGTACTTC. This sequence encodes CASSLGPGQEPYEQYF.